The sample holds many counts of the clone carrying this T cell receptor (beta chain). Its antigen is unidentified. This sample was taken from a study of breast tumors, draining lymph nodes, adjacent tissues. Samples came from axillary lymph nodes draining the breast cancer. General study findings and limits: Compared with basal-like, luminal-like tumors shared significantly more repertoire with nontumor tissue.

One entry per CDR3 protein, called by TCRdb with MiXCR from the multiplex PCR reads. The sample includes some 170,000 distinct CDR3 sequences, around 33% of them seen just once. The TCR comes from a female donor with breast cancer. Some clones in this sample may be carry-over from other donors' samples. Sequenced sample: axillary lymph node tissue.

CDR3 region: CASSPDRGYGYTF. In DNA, the CDR3 is TGTGCCAGCAGCCCGGACAGGGGATATGGCTACACCTTC. The chain is built from TRBV6-6 and TRBJ1-2; 9 positions match TRBD1. The V and J ends lost 6 bases and 5 bases, in that order; junction bases with no gene match: 4. CDR1 and CDR2 (germline): MNHNY, SVGAGI (reference sequence). The CDR3 is 13 amino acids.